These 2 T cell receptor beta chains were sequenced from one sample in a study of T cell responses to AZD1222 COVID-19 vaccine. Here immunoSEQ multiplex PCR was the method, and the copy in TCRdb shows in-frame clones only, minus some. The data contain about 140,000 clones, roughly 90% of them singletons. Material: peripheral blood, obtained 28 days after the second AZD1222 dose. These receptors were collected from an adult who received the AZD1222 COVID-19 vaccine.

Remarks on this clone: The identical CDR3 is also encoded by other nucleotide sequences in the sample. The chain has TRBV5-1 and TRBJ1-1; TRBD1 is a possible D gene (5 bases). This CDR3 comprises 13 residues. Germline V gene data show CDR1 as SGHRS and CDR2 as YFSETQ. V was cut by 5 bases and J by 1 base, with 9 bases left in between. The CDR3 DNA is TGCGCCAGCAGGTTGCAGGGGAACACTGAAGCTTTCTTT. Translation: CASRLQGNTEAFF.

The genes are TRBV7-9 and TRBJ2-5; no clear D gene. The V end was cut by 0 bases, the J end by 4 bases, with 15 bases between. Germline V gene lookup returns CDR1 SEHNR and CDR2 FQNEAQ (reference sequence). The CDR3 totals 16 residues. The CDR3 loop is CASSLADEGWGETQYF. CDR3 DNA: TGTGCCAGCAGCTTAGCGGACGAAGGCTGGGGAGAGACCCAGTACTTC.